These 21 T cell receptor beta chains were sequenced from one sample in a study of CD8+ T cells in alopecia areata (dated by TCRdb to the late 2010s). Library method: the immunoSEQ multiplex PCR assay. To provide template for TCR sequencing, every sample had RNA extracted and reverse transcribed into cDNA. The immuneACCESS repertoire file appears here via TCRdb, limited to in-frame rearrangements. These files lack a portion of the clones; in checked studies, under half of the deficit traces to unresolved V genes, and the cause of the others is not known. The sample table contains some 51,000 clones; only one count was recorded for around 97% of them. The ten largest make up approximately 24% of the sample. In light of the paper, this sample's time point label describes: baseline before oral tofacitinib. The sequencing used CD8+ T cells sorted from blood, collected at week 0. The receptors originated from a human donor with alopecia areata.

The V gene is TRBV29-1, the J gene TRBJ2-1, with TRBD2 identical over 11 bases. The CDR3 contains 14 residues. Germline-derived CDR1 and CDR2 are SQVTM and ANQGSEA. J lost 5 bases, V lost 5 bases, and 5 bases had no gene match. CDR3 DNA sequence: TGCAGCGTTTCGGGACTAGCGGAAAACAATGAGCAGTTCTTC. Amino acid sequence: CSVSGLAENNEQFF.

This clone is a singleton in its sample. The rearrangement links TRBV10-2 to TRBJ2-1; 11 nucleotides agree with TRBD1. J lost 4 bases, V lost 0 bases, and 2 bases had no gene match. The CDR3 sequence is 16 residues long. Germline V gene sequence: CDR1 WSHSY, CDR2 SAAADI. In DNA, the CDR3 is TGCGCCAGCAGTGAGTCCGGGACAGGGGGGTACAATGAGCAGTTCTTC. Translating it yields CASSESGTGGYNEQFF.

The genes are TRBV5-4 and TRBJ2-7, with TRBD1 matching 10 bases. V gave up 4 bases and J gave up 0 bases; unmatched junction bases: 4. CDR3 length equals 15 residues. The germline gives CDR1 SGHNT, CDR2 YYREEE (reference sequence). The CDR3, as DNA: TGTGCCAGCAGCCGGGGACAGGGGTTCTCCTACGAGCAGTACTTC. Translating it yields CASSRGQGFSYEQYF.

CDR3 DNA sequence: TGTGCCAGCAGCCGTACCGGGACAGGGCTCTACGAGCAGTACTTC. Translation: CASSRTGTGLYEQYF. The gene calls are TRBV7-2 and TRBJ2-7, with 9 nucleotides matching TRBD1. The germline V gene has CDR1 SGHTA and CDR2 FQGNSA. The CDR3 totals 15 residues. With V trimmed by 5 bases and J by 3 bases, 8 bases remained unmatched.

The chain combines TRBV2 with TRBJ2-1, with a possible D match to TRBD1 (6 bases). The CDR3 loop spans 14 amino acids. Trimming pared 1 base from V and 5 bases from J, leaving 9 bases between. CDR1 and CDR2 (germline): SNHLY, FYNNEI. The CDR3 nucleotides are TGTGCCAGCAGTGAAGAGACAGGACACAATGAGCAGTTCTTC. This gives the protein CASSEETGHNEQFF.

For the CDR3, the DNA is TGCAGCGTTGAAGAAACAGGACAGGGCATCTACGAGCAGTACTTC. This translates into CSVEETGQGIYEQYF. The J gene is TRBJ2-7, the V gene TRBV29-1, with TRBD1 matching 8 bases. Germline values: CDR1 SQVTM, CDR2 ANQGSEA. The CDR3 totals 15 residues. V lost 0 bases and J lost 3; bases outside the gene matches: 7.

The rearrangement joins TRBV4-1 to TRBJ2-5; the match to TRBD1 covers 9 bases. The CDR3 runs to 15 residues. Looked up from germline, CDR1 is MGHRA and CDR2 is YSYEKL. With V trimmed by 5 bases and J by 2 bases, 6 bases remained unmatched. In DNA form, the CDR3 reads TGCGCCAGCAGCGCCCGGGACAGGGAACAAGAGACCCAGTACTTC. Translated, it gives CASSARDREQETQYF.

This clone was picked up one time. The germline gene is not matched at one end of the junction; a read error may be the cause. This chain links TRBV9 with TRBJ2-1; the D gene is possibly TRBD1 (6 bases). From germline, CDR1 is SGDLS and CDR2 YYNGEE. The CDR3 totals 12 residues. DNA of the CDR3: TGTGCCAGCAGCTCGGGACACTATGACATAGTCTTC. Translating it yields CASSSGHYDIVF.

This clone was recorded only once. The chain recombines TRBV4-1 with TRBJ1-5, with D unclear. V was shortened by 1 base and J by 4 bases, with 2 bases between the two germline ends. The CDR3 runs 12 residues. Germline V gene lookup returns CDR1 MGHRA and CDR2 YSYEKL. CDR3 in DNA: TGCGCCAGCAGCCAAGGAAATCAGCCCCAGCATTTT. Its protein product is CASSQGNQPQHF.

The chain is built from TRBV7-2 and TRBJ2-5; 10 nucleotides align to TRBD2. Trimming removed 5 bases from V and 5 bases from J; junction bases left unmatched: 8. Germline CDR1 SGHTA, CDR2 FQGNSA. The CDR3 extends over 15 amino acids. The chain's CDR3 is CASSLSGGALETQYF. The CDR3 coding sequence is TGTGCCAGCAGCCTAAGCGGGGGGGCTTTGGAGACCCAGTACTTC.

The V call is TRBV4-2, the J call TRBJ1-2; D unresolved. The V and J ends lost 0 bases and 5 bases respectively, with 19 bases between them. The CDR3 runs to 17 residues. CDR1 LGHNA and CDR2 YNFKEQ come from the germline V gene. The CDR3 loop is CASSQEGSGPPTYGYTF. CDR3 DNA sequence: TGTGCCAGCAGCCAAGAGGGATCTGGGCCTCCGACTTATGGCTACACCTTC.

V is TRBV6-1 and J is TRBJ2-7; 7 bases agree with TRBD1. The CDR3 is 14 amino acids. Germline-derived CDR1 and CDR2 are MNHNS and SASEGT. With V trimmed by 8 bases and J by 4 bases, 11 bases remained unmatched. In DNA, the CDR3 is TGTGCCAGCGAGGCACGGGACAGACCTTACGAGCAGTACTTC. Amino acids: CASEARDRPYEQYF.

The CDR3 nucleotides are TGCAGCGTTTGTTTAGCGGGGGGACTGGACTACGAGCAGTACTTC. Translated, it gives CSVCLAGGLDYEQYF. The genes are TRBV29-1 and TRBJ2-5; 10 bases match TRBD2. The J call is uncertain, as TRBJ2-7 better fits the DNA end. CDR3 length equals 15 residues. The germline V gene has CDR1 SQVTM and CDR2 ANQGSEA.

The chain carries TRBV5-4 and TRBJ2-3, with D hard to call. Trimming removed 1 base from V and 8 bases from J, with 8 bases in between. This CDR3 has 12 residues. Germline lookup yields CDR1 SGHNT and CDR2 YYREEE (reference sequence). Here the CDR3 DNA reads TGTGCCAGCAGCTTGTGGCAAGCTACGCAGTATTTT. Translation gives CASSLWQATQYF.

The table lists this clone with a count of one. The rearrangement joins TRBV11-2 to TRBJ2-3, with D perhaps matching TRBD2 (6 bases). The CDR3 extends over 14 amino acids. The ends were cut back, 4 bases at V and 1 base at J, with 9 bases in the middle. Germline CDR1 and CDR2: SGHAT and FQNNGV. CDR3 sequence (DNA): TGTGCCAGCAGCTGGTCTAGCGGCACAGATACGCAGTATTTT. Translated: CASSWSSGTDTQYF.

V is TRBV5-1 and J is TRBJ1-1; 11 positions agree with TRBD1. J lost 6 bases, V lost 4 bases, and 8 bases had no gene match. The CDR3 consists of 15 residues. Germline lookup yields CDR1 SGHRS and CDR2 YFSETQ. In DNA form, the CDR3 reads TGCGCCAGCAGCCCGGACAGGGGGCTCGACCCTGAAGCTTTCTTT. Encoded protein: CASSPDRGLDPEAFF.

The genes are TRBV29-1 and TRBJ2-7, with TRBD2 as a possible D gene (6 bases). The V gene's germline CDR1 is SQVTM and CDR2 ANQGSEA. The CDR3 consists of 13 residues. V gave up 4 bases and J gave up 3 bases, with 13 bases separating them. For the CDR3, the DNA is TGCAGCGTTGGCGGGACTTTGAGCTACGAGCAGTACTTC. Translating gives CSVGGTLSYEQYF.

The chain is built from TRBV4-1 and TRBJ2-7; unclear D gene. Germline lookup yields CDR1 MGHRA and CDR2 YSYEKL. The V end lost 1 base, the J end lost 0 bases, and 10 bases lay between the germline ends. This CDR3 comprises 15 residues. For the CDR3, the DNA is TGCGCCAGCAGCCAAGTTCTCAGGAGCTCCTACGAGCAGTACTTC. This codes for CASSQVLRSSYEQYF.

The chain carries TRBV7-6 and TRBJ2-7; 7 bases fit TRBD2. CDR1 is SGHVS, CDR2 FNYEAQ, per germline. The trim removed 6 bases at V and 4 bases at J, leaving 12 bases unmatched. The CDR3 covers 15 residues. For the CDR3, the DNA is TGTGCCAGCAGGTCCCGGGACTATGAGGTATACGAGCAGTACTTC. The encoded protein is CASRSRDYEVYEQYF.

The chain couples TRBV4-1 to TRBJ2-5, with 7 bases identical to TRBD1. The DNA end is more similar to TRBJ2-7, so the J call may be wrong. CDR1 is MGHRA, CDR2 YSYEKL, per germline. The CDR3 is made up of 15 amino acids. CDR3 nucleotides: TGCGCCAGCAGCCAAGAGAGGGACAGTTCCTACGAGCAGTACTTC. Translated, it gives CASSQERDSSYEQYF.

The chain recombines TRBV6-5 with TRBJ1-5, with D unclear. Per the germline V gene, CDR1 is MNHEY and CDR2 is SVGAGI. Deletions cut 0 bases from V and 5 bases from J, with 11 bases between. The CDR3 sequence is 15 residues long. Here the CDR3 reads CASSYSGSLHQPQHF. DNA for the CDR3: TGTGCCAGCAGTTACTCGGGCAGCTTACATCAGCCCCAGCATTTT.